Included here is one T cell receptor beta chain sequence, with context. Its antigen remains unidentified. This sample is part of a study of cytotoxic CD8 clonotypes in ibrutinib-treated CLL. For the study at large: The subjects consisted of roughly 12 relapsed/refractory and over 14 treatment-naive individuals, with approximately 18 IGHV unmutated. Response sampling occurred after a median 12 months of treatment (range 6 to 36). General study points: Sustained-remission and progressing patients were not sampled at matched times.

The assay was immunoSEQ multiplex PCR, and TCRdb's table has in-frame clones only and misses some. The sample has approximately 100,000 clones; about 50% are singletons. CDR1 is MNHEY and CDR2 is SVGAGI in the germline V gene. This CDR3 contains 14 residues. Trimming at V came to 6 bases and at J to 2 bases, leaving 4 bases not matched to a gene. The TCR originated in a human donor with chronic lymphocytic leukemia. The specimen comprised PBMCs, sampled after 24 months of ibrutinib treatment. The chain uses TRBV6-5 and TRBJ1-2; the match to TRBD1 covers 9 bases. CDR3 protein: CASRPGQGNYGYTF. The CDR3 DNA reads TGTGCCAGCAGACCAGGACAGGGGAACTATGGCTACACCTTC.